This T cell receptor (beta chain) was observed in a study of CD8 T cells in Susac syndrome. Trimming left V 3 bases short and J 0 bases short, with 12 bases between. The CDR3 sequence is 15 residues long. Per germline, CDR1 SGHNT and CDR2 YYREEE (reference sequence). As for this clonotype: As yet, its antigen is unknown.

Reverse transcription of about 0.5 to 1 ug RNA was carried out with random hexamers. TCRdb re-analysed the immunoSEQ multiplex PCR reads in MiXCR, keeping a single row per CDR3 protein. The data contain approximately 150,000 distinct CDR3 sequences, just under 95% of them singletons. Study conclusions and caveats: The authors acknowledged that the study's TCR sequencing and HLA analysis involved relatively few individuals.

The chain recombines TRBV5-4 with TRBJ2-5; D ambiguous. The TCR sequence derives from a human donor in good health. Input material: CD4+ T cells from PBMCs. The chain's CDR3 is CASSWFTVYQETQYF. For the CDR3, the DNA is TGTGCCAGCAGCTGGTTTACAGTGTACCAAGAGACCCAGTACTTC. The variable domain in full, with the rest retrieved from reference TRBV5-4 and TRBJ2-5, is ETGVTQSPTHLIKTRGQQVTLRCSSQSGHNTVSWYQQALGQGPQFIFQYYREEENGRGNFPPRFSGLQFPNYSSELNVNALELDDSALYLCASSWFTVYQETQYFGPGTRLLVL.